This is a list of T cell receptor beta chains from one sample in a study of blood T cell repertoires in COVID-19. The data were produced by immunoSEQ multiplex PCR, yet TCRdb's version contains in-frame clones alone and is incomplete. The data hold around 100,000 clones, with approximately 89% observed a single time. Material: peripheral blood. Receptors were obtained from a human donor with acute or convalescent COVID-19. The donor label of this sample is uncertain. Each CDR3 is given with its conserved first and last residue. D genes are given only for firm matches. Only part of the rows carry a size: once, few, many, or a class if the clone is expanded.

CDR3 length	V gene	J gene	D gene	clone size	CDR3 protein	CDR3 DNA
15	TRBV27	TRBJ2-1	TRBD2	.	CASREGGSSYNEQFF	TGTGCCAGCAGGGAAGGCGGGAGCTCCTACAATGAGCAGTTCTTC
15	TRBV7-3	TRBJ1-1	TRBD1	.	CASSLNPDRGGEAFF	TGTGCCAGCAGCTTAAACCCGGACAGGGGAGGTGAAGCTTTCTTT
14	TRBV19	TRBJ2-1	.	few	CASSTGITYNEQFF	TGTGCCAGTAGTACGGGGATTACCTACAATGAGCAGTTCTTC
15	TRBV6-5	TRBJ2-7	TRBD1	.	CASSRRGTGGDEQYF	TGTGCCAGCAGCCGTCGAGGGACAGGGGGCGACGAGCAGTACTTC
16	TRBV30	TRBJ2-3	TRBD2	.	CAWRRGLAGGQDTQYF	TGTGCCTGGAGACGGGGACTAGCGGGGGGGCAGGATACGCAGTATTTT
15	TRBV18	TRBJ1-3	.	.	CASSPARSEGNTIYF	TGTGCCAGCTCACCCGCACGTTCTGAGGGAAACACCATATATTTT
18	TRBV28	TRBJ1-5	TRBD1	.	CASSFRRDRSYSNQPQHF	TGTGCCAGCAGTTTTAGGCGGGACAGGAGCTATAGCAATCAGCCCCAGCATTTT
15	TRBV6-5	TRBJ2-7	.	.	CASSSLLGIPGEQYF	TGTGCCAGCAGTTCACTGCTGGGGATTCCGGGAGAGCAGTACTTC
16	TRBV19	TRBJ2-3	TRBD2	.	CASSTRTRGSTDTQYF	TGTGCCAGTAGTACCCGGACTAGGGGTTCGACAGATACGCAGTATTTT
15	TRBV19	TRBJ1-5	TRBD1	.	CASSPRTGQEQPQHF	TGTGCCAGTAGTCCCCGGACAGGGCAGGAACAGCCCCAGCATTTT
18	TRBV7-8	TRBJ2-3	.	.	CASSLALIRQGRTDTQYF	TGTGCCAGCAGCTTAGCCTTAATTCGGCAAGGGAGAACAGATACGCAGTATTTT
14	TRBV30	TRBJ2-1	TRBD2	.	CAWSELAGGYEQFF	TGTGCCTGGAGTGAACTAGCGGGGGGATATGAGCAGTTCTTC
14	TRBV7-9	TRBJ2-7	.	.	CASSLGQGIDEQYF	TGTGCCAGCAGCTTAGGCCAGGGAATAGACGAGCAGTACTTC
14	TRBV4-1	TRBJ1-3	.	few	CASSHPPAGNTIYF	TGCGCCAGCAGCCATCCCCCAGCGGGAAACACCATATATTTT
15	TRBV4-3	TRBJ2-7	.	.	CASSHQREVGYEQYF	TGCGCCAGCAGCCACCAGAGGGAAGTGGGCTACGAGCAGTACTTC
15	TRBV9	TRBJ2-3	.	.	CASSVVAGSTDTQYF	TGTGCCAGCAGCGTAGTGGCGGGGAGCACAGATACGCAGTATTTT
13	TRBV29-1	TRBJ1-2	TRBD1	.	CSAQGTGAYGYTF	TGCAGCGCCCAAGGGACAGGGGCCTATGGCTACACCTTC
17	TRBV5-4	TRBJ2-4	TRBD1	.	CASSSKGQFLAKNIQYF	TGTGCCAGCAGCTCAAAGGGACAGTTCCTAGCCAAAAACATTCAGTACTTC
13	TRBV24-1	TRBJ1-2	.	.	CATSDPGGGSYTF	TGTGCCACCAGTGATCCCGGTGGGGGGTCCTACACCTTC
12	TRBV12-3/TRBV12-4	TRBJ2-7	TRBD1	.	CASSLANGQGTF	TGTGCCAGCAGTTTAGCGAACGGACAGGGAACCTTC
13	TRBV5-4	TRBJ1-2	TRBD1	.	CASSLTGLDGYTF	TGTGCCAGCAGCCTGACAGGGTTAGATGGCTACACCTTC
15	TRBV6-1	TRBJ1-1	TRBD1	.	CASSETGTGRTEAFF	TGTGCCAGCAGTGAAACCGGGACAGGGCGCACTGAAGCTTTCTTT
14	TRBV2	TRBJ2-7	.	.	CASTVREKRAEQYF	TGTGCCAGCACCGTACGGGAGAAGAGGGCCGAGCAGTACTTC
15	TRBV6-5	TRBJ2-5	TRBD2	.	CASRPLAGRQETQYF	TGTGCCAGCAGACCGCTAGCGGGGCGCCAAGAGACCCAGTACTTC
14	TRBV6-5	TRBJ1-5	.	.	CASRPDSPFQPQHF	TGTGCCAGCCGCCCGGACAGTCCCTTTCAGCCCCAGCATTTT
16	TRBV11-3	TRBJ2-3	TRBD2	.	CASSTRTSGGSDTQYF	TGTGCCAGCAGCACCAGGACTAGCGGGGGCTCCGATACGCAGTATTTT